The 9 T cell receptor beta chains below were found in one sample sequenced in a study of blood T cell repertoires in COVID-19. Data came from immunoSEQ multiplex PCR; TCRdb stores just in-frame clones and leaves some out. This sample has roughly 46,000 clones, with 87% found just once. The sample was peripheral blood. The receptors were gathered from a human donor in a cohort sampled during active COVID-19.

The V call is TRBV6-5, the J call TRBJ1-4; the match to TRBD1 covers 7 bases. With 10 bases clipped from V and 5 bases from J, the junction kept 10 bases outside the gene matches. The V gene's germline CDR1 is MNHEY and CDR2 SVGAGI. CDR3 length: 14 amino acids. The CDR3 spells CATEVGQANEKLFF. The CDR3, as DNA: TGTGCCACCGAGGTTGGACAGGCGAATGAAAAACTGTTTTTT.

V usage is TRBV6-5 and J usage is TRBJ2-7; TRBD1 agrees at 9 bases. V dropped 5 bases and J dropped 0; count of bases not matched to a gene: 5. The germline V gene has CDR1 MNHEY and CDR2 SVGAGI. The CDR3 runs to 15 residues. The CDR3, as DNA: TGTGCCAGCAGTCCCCCGGGACAGGGCTCCTACGAGCAGTACTTC. As protein: CASSPPGQGSYEQYF.

The chain has TRBV4-2 and TRBJ1-2, with 7 bases identical to TRBD1. Germline lookup yields CDR1 LGHNA and CDR2 YNFKEQ. CDR3 size: 14 residues. Trimming at V came to 1 base and at J to 7 bases, leaving 6 bases not matched to a gene. The CDR3 protein is CASSQGEGAGGYTF. CDR3 in DNA: TGTGCCAGCAGCCAAGGCGAGGGGGCGGGTGGCTACACCTTC.

The gene calls are TRBV4-1 and TRBJ2-2, with TRBD1 identical over 8 bases. The CDR3 contains 15 residues. From germline, CDR1 is MGHRA and CDR2 YSYEKL. With V trimmed by 4 bases and J by 1 base, 2 bases remained unmatched. CDR3 sequence reads: CASSPGTGNTGELFF. CDR3 coding DNA: TGCGCCAGCAGCCCCGGGACAGGGAACACCGGGGAGCTGTTTTTT.

The chain couples TRBV27 to TRBJ2-7; 12 bases are a match to TRBD2. This CDR3 comprises 15 residues. Germline values: CDR1 MNHEY, CDR2 SMNVEV (reference sequence). J was trimmed by 7 bases and V by 5 bases; bases with no gene match: 9. The CDR3 nucleotides are TGTGCCAGCAGTGATGGACTAGCGGGAACGGGGGAGCAGTACTTC. It translates to CASSDGLAGTGEQYF.

The genes are TRBV27 and TRBJ1-4; D gene unclear. This CDR3 has 17 amino acids. The V and J ends lost 6 bases and 0 bases respectively, with 17 bases between them. The V gene's germline CDR1 is MNHEY and CDR2 SMNVEV (reference sequence). CDR3 sequence: CASSPGMGIATNEKLFF. In DNA form, the CDR3 reads TGTGCCAGCAGCCCCGGGATGGGGATTGCAACTAATGAAAAACTGTTTTTT.

The V and J genes are TRBV14 and TRBJ2-7; 9 bases align to TRBD1. The ends lost 0 bases at V and 4 bases at J; junction bases unmatched: 7. The CDR3 totals 16 residues. CDR1 is SGHDN and CDR2 is FVKESK in the germline V gene. CDR3 in amino acids: CASSQDRGTGMYEQYF. Written as DNA, the CDR3 is TGTGCCAGCAGCCAAGACCGAGGGACAGGGATGTACGAGCAGTACTTC.

The rearrangement joins TRBV6-2 or TRBV6-3 to TRBJ2-7; weak D call: TRBD1 (6 bases). V lost 5 bases, J lost 3 bases, and 11 bases lay in between. The germline CDR1 and CDR2 sequences are MNHEY and SVGEGT. The CDR3 is 13 residues long. CDR3 in DNA: TGTGCCAGCAGTCTGGGGGCCGGCTACGAGCAGTACTTC. It specifies CASSLGAGYEQYF.

The rearrangement joins TRBV28 to TRBJ2-5, with D possibly matching TRBD1 (5 bases). The germline V gene encodes CDR1 MDHEN and CDR2 SYDVKM. Trimming cost V 6 bases and J 5 bases, with 13 bases left between them. The length of the CDR3 is 13 residues. In nucleotides, the CDR3 is TGTGCCAGCAGCATCGACAGATGGGAGACCCAGTACTTC. Its protein is CASSIDRWETQYF.